Presented here are 31 T cell receptor beta chains from one specimen sequenced in a study of blood T cells in healthy people across ages. For the second PCR, which ran for about 7 to 11 cycles, a sample-barcoded 5' primer and a J-beta primer mix were used. TCRdb reprocessed the 5' RACE reads via MiXCR and lists one record per CDR3 protein. Here the sample spans about 1.4 million distinct CDR3 sequences, around 55% being singletons. Sequencing was performed on blood. The receptors stem from a man between 18 and 29 years old in good health.

V is TRBV15 and J is TRBJ2-7; either TRBD1 or TRBD2 may fit D (5 bases each). The J call may be in error: the DNA end matches TRBJ2-5 better. CDR1 is LNHNV, CDR2 YYDKDF, per germline (reference sequence). This CDR3 is built from 16 residues. DNA of the CDR3: TGTGCCACCAGCCCTCGGCTTTGGCAGGGCGGGGAGACCCAGTACTTC. Translated: CATSPRLWQGGETQYF.

V and J are TRBV5-5 and TRBJ1-1; no reliable D call. The germline V gene encodes CDR1 SGHKS and CDR2 YYEKEE (reference sequence). V dropped 6 bases and J dropped 1 base, with 13 bases sitting between them. The CDR3 contains 14 residues. CDR3 residues: CASTPGAPNTEAFF. The CDR3 DNA sequence: TGTGCCAGCACCCCCGGCGCCCCGAACACTGAAGCTTTCTTT. Based on the CDR3 plus reference TRBV5-5 and TRBJ1-1, the full variable domain is DAGVTQSPTHLIKTRGQQVTLRCSPISGHKSVSWYQQVLGQGPQFIFQYYEKEERGRGNFPDRFSARQFPNYSSELNVNALLLGDSALYLCASTPGAPNTEAFFGQGTRLTVV.

The chain uses TRBV12-3 or TRBV12-4 and TRBJ2-3, with 7 nucleotides matching TRBD2. V shed 5 bases, J shed 1 base, and the junction held 9 bases outside the gene matches. The CDR3 is 16 residues long. As DNA, the CDR3 is TGTGCCAGCAGTAGAACACCTAGCGGACGCACAGATACGCAGTATTTT. This sequence encodes CASSRTPSGRTDTQYF.

As DNA, the CDR3 is TGCAGCGTCGACCGGGACCCGTTCGCAACTGAAGCTTTCTTT. As protein: CSVDRDPFATEAFF. The rearrangement uses TRBV29-1 and TRBJ1-1, with D possibly matching TRBD1 (5 bases). Germline V CDR1 and CDR2: SQVTM, ANQGSEA. CDR3 size: 14 residues. The V gene lost 6 bases and the J gene lost 5 bases, with 19 bases spanning the gap.

The chain employs TRBV5-1 and TRBJ2-6; the match to TRBD1 covers 7 bases. The V gene end was trimmed by 4 bases and the J gene end by 4 bases; junction bases not matched to a gene: 20. The germline V gene has CDR1 SGHRS and CDR2 YFSETQ. The CDR3 length is 20 residues. The CDR3, as DNA: TGCGCCAGCAGCATCGAAGGGGACAGCCCTTTCATCTCCGGGGCCAACGTCCTGACTTTC. It encodes CASSIEGDSPFISGANVLTF.

This chain connects TRBV29-1 to TRBJ2-3; 7 bases map to TRBD2. This CDR3 contains 12 residues. Germline V lookup: CDR1 SQVTM, CDR2 ANQGSEA. V lost 6 bases, J lost 4 bases, and 4 bases stayed unmatched. The CDR3 loop is CSVDRGADTQYF. CDR3 coding DNA: TGCAGCGTAGATCGGGGGGCAGATACGCAGTATTTT.

The CDR3 DNA is TGTGCCAGCAGTTACATCCCTGACAGGGGGCGTCGCTACACCTTC. It encodes CASSYIPDRGRRYTF. The V call is TRBV6-5, the J call TRBJ1-2; 10 bases are shared with TRBD1. The germline V gene has CDR1 MNHEY and CDR2 SVGAGI. V lost 2 bases and J lost 9; bases outside the gene matches: 9. There are 15 residues in the CDR3.

V usage is TRBV12-3 or TRBV12-4 and J usage is TRBJ2-3; tentatively, D is TRBD2 (6 bases). The CDR3 is made up of 15 amino acids. V was pared by 3 bases and J by 3 bases, with 13 bases between. CDR3 DNA: TGTGCCAGCAGTTTCCGAGGGGAGGTAACAGATACGCAGTATTTT. Protein sequence: CASSFRGEVTDTQYF.

The chain carries TRBV12-3 or TRBV12-4 and TRBJ2-4; 8 nucleotides match TRBD2. CDR3 length: 13 amino acids. The V gene end was trimmed by 10 bases and the J gene end by 9 bases; junction bases not matched to a gene: 11. In DNA, the CDR3 is TGTGCCACCACCACGGGGGGGGTAACCATTCAGTACTTC. Its protein is CATTTGGVTIQYF.

The CDR3 region is CASRGEGKDYNEQFF. Written as DNA, the CDR3 is TGTGCCAGCAGAGGTGAGGGTAAGGACTACAATGAGCAGTTCTTC. The chain recombines TRBV13 with TRBJ2-1, with D possibly matching TRBD2 (5 bases). V lost 6 bases and J lost 3, with 15 bases in between. CDR3 size: 15 residues. Germline values: CDR1 PRHDT, CDR2 FYEKMQ (reference sequence).

This chain uses TRBV6-2 or TRBV6-3 with TRBJ1-5; 7 nucleotides match TRBD1. The ends lost 4 bases at V and 4 bases at J; junction bases unmatched: 7. Germline assignment: CDR1 MNHEY and CDR2 SVGEGT. The CDR3 runs 15 residues. The DNA for the CDR3 is TGTGCCAGCAGTTTGGGACAGTCGGAGAATCAGCCCCAGCATTTT. This sequence encodes CASSLGQSENQPQHF.

The chain employs TRBV24-1 and TRBJ2-1; D is undetermined. Trimming took off 3 bases at V and 10 bases at J, with 6 bases between the two ends. This CDR3 spans 11 amino acids. From germline, CDR1 is KGHDR and CDR2 SFDVKD. The CDR3 loop reads CATSDGVEQFF. The CDR3 DNA reads as TGTGCCACCAGTGATGGGGTGGAGCAGTTCTTC.

This chain uses TRBV4-2 with TRBJ1-5; D is uncertain. Trimming took 1 base from V and 6 from J, leaving 10 bases between them. This CDR3 contains 14 residues. Per the germline V gene, CDR1 is LGHNA and CDR2 is YNFKEQ. In DNA, the CDR3 is TGTGCCAGCAGCCAAGGGGCGCTTACTCAGCCCCAGCATTTT. Protein: CASSQGALTQPQHF.

The chain combines TRBV12-3 or TRBV12-4 with TRBJ2-7; D is perhaps TRBD1 or TRBD2 (6 bases each). The J call is uncertain, as TRBJ2-1 better fits the DNA end. The CDR3 is 11 residues long. CDR3 protein: CALSEGGEQFF. The DNA of the CDR3 is TGTGCTCTCAGCGAGGGGGGTGAGCAGTTCTTC.

V usage is TRBV14 and J usage is TRBJ1-1; D call uncertain. The CDR3 loop spans 15 amino acids. V was trimmed by 0 bases and J by 0 bases, leaving 8 bases between them. Germline CDR1 and CDR2: SGHDN and FVKESK. The chain's CDR3 is CASSQEIVMNTEAFF. In DNA, the CDR3 is TGTGCCAGCAGCCAAGAGATAGTCATGAACACTGAAGCTTTCTTT.

The chain couples TRBV28 to TRBJ2-4; 9 nucleotides agree with TRBD1. The CDR3 length is 13 residues. V was clipped by 4 bases and J by 13 bases; unmatched bases: 8. Germline V gene data show CDR1 as MDHEN and CDR2 as SYDVKM. In nucleotides, the CDR3 is TGTGCCAGCAGTTGGGACAGGGCCGGTGAGCAGTACTTC. This gives the protein CASSWDRAGEQYF.

This chain connects TRBV20-1 to TRBJ2-3; D is possibly TRBD1 (5 bases). The CDR3 loop spans 16 amino acids. V was cut by 0 bases and J by 5 bases, with 18 bases left in between. Germline assignment: CDR1 DFQATT and CDR2 SNEGSKA (reference sequence). The CDR3 spells CSARDSQGGEGDTQYF. Written as DNA, the CDR3 is TGCAGTGCTAGAGATTCCCAGGGTGGGGAAGGAGATACGCAGTATTTT.

J is TRBJ1-1 and V is TRBV5-1; 7 bases agree with TRBD1. The CDR3 spans 15 residues. Germline V lookup: CDR1 SGHRS, CDR2 YFSETQ. V lost 0 bases to trimming and J lost 4 bases; unmatched junction nucleotides: 6. CDR3 residues: CASSLAQGDFTEAFF. CDR3 DNA: TGCGCCAGCAGCTTGGCGCAGGGGGATTTCACTGAAGCTTTCTTT.

The chain recombines TRBV6-1 with TRBJ2-3; 9 bases agree with TRBD1. The length of the CDR3 is 19 residues. Germline V lookup: CDR1 MNHNS, CDR2 SASEGT. Trimming at V came to 7 bases and at J to 0 bases, leaving 17 bases not matched to a gene. For the CDR3, the DNA is TGTGCCAGCACCTCCCTAGGGACAGGGATACTAACTAGCACAGATACGCAGTATTTT. Translation gives CASTSLGTGILTSTDTQYF.

This clonotype was seen a few times. The rearrangement joins TRBV4-1 to TRBJ2-7, with 7 positions matching TRBD1. The CDR3 contains 16 residues. Germline-derived CDR1 and CDR2 are MGHRA and YSYEKL. V gave up 3 bases and J gave up 1 base; unmatched junction bases: 9. For the CDR3, the DNA is TGCGCCAGCAGCCACAGAATTCGGGACAGATCCTACGAGCAGTACTTC. It is translated as CASSHRIRDRSYEQYF.

The chain has TRBV2 and TRBJ1-4; unclear D gene. The germline V gene encodes CDR1 SNHLY and CDR2 FYNNEI. The CDR3 totals 15 residues. The V end lost 1 base, the J end lost 7 bases, and 13 bases lay between the germline ends. The CDR3 coding sequence is TGTGCCAGCAGTGAAGGAAACCTGGAGAGTGAAAAACTGTTTTTT. Its protein is CASSEGNLESEKLFF.

The rearrangement joins TRBV21-1 to TRBJ1-5; TRBD1 was called by the table and not checked on the DNA. TRBV21-1 is described as a pseudogene. There are 14 residues in the CDR3. CDR3 in DNA: TGTGCCAGCTGCGGCGGTTGGGGCGGGCAGCCCCAGCATTTT. As protein: CASCGGWGGQPQHF.

The rearrangement links TRBV6-5 to TRBJ2-1; perhaps TRBD1 as D (5 bases). V was cut by 6 bases and J by 10 bases, with 10 bases left in between. Germline V gives CDR1 MNHEY, CDR2 SVGAGI. The CDR3 runs 11 residues. The CDR3 sequence is CASRRAGEQFF. The DNA of the CDR3 is TGTGCCAGCAGAAGGGCAGGGGAGCAGTTCTTC.

The rearrangement joins TRBV5-4 to TRBJ2-1; 7 bases are shared with TRBD2. The V segment lost 4 bases and the J segment 5 bases; nucleotides outside the gene matches: 21. Germline V CDR1 and CDR2: SGHNT, YYREEE (reference sequence). The CDR3 has 19 amino acids. CDR3 coding DNA: TGTGCCAGCAGCAGTGCCGGGGCACGGCTTGGGGAGGGCCACAATGAGCAGTTCTTC. Translated: CASSSAGARLGEGHNEQFF.

This clonotype turned up a few times. CDR3: CASNFRQVDSYEQYF. For the CDR3, the DNA is TGTGCCAGCAACTTCAGACAGGTTGACTCCTACGAGCAGTACTTC. The gene calls are TRBV5-6 and TRBJ2-7; a possible D gene is TRBD1 (6 bases). With 6 bases removed from V and 0 bases from J, the gap between germline ends came to 16 bases. The CDR3 has 15 residues. CDR1 and CDR2 from the germline V gene are SGHDT and YYEEEE.

The table lists this clonotype with a few counts. The DNA of the CDR3 is TGCAGTGCTAGTCCGATGAGACTGCAAGAGACCCAGTACTTC. Translated: CSASPMRLQETQYF. This chain connects TRBV20-1 to TRBJ2-5, with D uncertain. Germline loops: CDR1 DFQATT, CDR2 SNEGSKA (reference sequence). The CDR3 is 14 residues long. The germline V and J ends were trimmed by 3 bases and 2 bases, with 13 bases remaining between them.

This CDR3 is CACLDRGSYEQYF. For the CDR3, the DNA is TGTGCCTGCTTGGACAGGGGTTCCTACGAGCAGTACTTC. The V call is TRBV30, the J call TRBJ2-7, with TRBD1 identical over 9 bases. The V segment lost 6 bases and the J segment 1 base; nucleotides outside the gene matches: 4. The CDR3 spans 13 residues. CDR1 is GTSNPN, CDR2 SVGIG, per germline (reference sequence).

This clonotype was observed a handful of times. This chain uses TRBV20-1 with TRBJ2-7, with TRBD2 matching over 8 bases. CDR3 length: 15 amino acids. After removal of 6 bases from V and 3 bases from J, the junction contained 13 bases not matched to a gene. CDR1 DFQATT and CDR2 SNEGSKA come from the germline V gene (reference sequence). The CDR3 DNA reads as TGCAGTGCAAGTAAACTAGCGGAGCCTTTCTACGAGCAGTACTTC. Translation: CSASKLAEPFYEQYF.

This clonotype has only a few counts. This rearrangement joins TRBV29-1 to TRBJ2-1; D call uncertain. This CDR3 region has 13 residues. With 4 bases removed from V and 7 bases from J, the gap between germline ends came to 14 bases. Germline CDR1 SQVTM, CDR2 ANQGSEA. The DNA of the CDR3 is TGCAGCGTTGGAACAGTTGATACGAATGAGCAGTTCTTC. It translates to CSVGTVDTNEQFF.

The chain recombines TRBV4-1 with TRBJ2-7; a weak D match, TRBD2 (5 bases). The better agreement between TRBJ2-5 and the DNA end casts doubt on the J call. Germline-derived CDR1 and CDR2 are MGHRA and YSYEKL. The CDR3 has 15 residues. CDR3 residues: CASSHAPGKRGTQYF. In nucleotides, the CDR3 is TGCGCCAGCAGTCACGCCCCCGGGAAGAGAGGGACCCAGTACTTC.

The chain employs TRBV5-1 and TRBJ1-1; perhaps TRBD1 as D (5 bases). Germline V gene data show CDR1 as SGHRS and CDR2 as YFSETQ. This CDR3 has 15 residues. V lost 5 bases, J lost 4 bases, and 18 bases lay in between. CDR3 amino acids: CASRFEAGLSTEAFF. The DNA of the CDR3 is TGCGCCAGCAGGTTCGAGGCAGGGCTGAGCACTGAAGCTTTCTTT.